This TCR beta chain was obtained from a study of response to subunit inactivated influenza vaccine. Study results and limitations: A suggestion made by the authors is that each seasonal influenza vaccination recruits few new T cells.

TCRdb reprocessed the RT-PCR reads with MiXCR, giving one entry per CDR3 protein. This table holds hundreds of thousands of distinct CDR3 sequences, around 25% found once. As concerns this clonotype: The antigen remains undetermined.

The germline V gene encodes CDR1 SGDLS and CDR2 YYNGEE. The CDR3 contains 13 residues. V was trimmed by 2 bases and J by 4 bases, leaving 9 bases between them. V and J are TRBV9 and TRBJ2-5; D is unclear. This clonotype originated in a man in his fifties who received an inactivated influenza vaccine. The sequencing here drew on CD4+ T cells sorted from PBMCs, taken around 5 days after vaccination. The CDR3 DNA is TGTGCCAGCAGCGTGGGCACCTCAGAGACCCAGTACTTC. Its protein is CASSVGTSETQYF.